These 32 T cell receptor beta chains originate from one sample sequenced in a study of cytomegalovirus exposure and HLA in healthy donors. The assay was immunoSEQ multiplex PCR, and TCRdb's table has in-frame clones only and misses some. This table has 200,000 to 250,000 clones, around 86% appearing once. Sequenced sample: PBMCs. The source is a woman aged 18-29 years in good health and CMV-seropositive.

The J gene is TRBJ2-2, the V gene TRBV11-2; D is undetermined. Germline CDR1 reads SGHAT; CDR2 reads FQNNGV. The CDR3 has 16 residues. V was trimmed by 4 bases and J by 5 bases, leaving 17 bases between them. The CDR3, as DNA: TGTGCCAGCAGCTCTAGAGCGCTAGACCCTACCGGGGAGCTGTTTTTT. Residues: CASSSRALDPTGELFF.

The chain joins TRBV6-6 to TRBJ2-1; 8 positions agree with TRBD2. Germline-derived CDR1 and CDR2 are MNHNY and SVGAGI (reference sequence). This CDR3 has 13 residues. Trimming at V came to 2 bases and at J to 15 bases, leaving 9 bases not matched to a gene. CDR3 sequence: CASSYPGLGGGFF. The CDR3 DNA is TGTGCCAGCAGTTACCCGGGACTAGGGGGGGGGTTCTTC.

The gene calls are TRBV7-9 and TRBJ2-7, with 9 positions matching TRBD1. Germline-derived CDR1 and CDR2 are SEHNR and FQNEAQ (reference sequence). The CDR3 consists of 14 residues. The V gene end was trimmed by 5 bases and the J gene end by 4 bases; junction bases not matched to a gene: 6. The CDR3 sequence is CASSPRDRVYEQYF. In DNA form, the CDR3 reads TGTGCCAGCAGCCCCCGGGACAGGGTGTACGAGCAGTACTTC.

V and J are TRBV18 and TRBJ1-4; D not certain. V lost 3 bases to trimming and J lost 6 bases, with 8 bases between them. This CDR3 has 13 amino acids. Germline CDR1 is KGHSH and CDR2 is LQKENI. The CDR3 loop is CASSPLLDEKLFF. CDR3 sequence (DNA): TGTGCCAGCTCACCTTTACTGGATGAAAAACTGTTTTTT.

This clone showed up just once. The chain carries TRBV5-1 and TRBJ1-1; D gene uncertain. The CDR3 contains 14 residues. Germline CDR1 is SGHRS and CDR2 is YFSETQ. Trimming pared 0 bases from V and 1 base from J, leaving 7 bases between. In DNA, the CDR3 is TGCGCCAGCAGCTTGGCGGGGAGGAACACTGAAGCTTTCTTT. As protein: CASSLAGRNTEAFF.

The CDR3 is CASSRQGLYNEQFF. As DNA, the CDR3 is TGTGCCAGCAGCCGTCAGGGACTCTACAATGAGCAGTTCTTC. The chain joins TRBV7-9 to TRBJ2-1; weak D call: TRBD2 (6 bases). The CDR3 is 14 amino acids. CDR1 SEHNR and CDR2 FQNEAQ come from the germline V gene (reference sequence). V was trimmed by 5 bases and J by 3 bases, leaving 11 bases between them.

This chain links TRBV6-5 with TRBJ2-1; 11 bases fit TRBD2. The CDR3 consists of 15 residues. V lost 8 bases to trimming and J lost 8 bases; unmatched junction nucleotides: 11. CDR1 and CDR2 (germline): MNHEY, SVGAGI. CDR3 DNA: TGTGCCAGCGACTCTCGACTAGCGGGAAATCATGAGCAGTTCTTC. This translates into CASDSRLAGNHEQFF.

The chain combines TRBV10-1 with TRBJ2-3, with D possibly being TRBD1 (5 bases). The germline V gene has CDR1 WNHNN and CDR2 SYGVQD (reference sequence). The CDR3 has 14 residues. Trimming took 2 bases from V and 8 from J, leaving 14 bases between them. In nucleotides, the CDR3 is TGCGCCAGCAGTGAGGCCAATCGTCAGGGTACGCAGTATTTT. This sequence encodes CASSEANRQGTQYF.

This chain connects TRBV6-5 to TRBJ2-7; D may be TRBD2 (6 bases). This CDR3 has 15 residues. Per the germline V gene, CDR1 is MNHEY and CDR2 is SVGAGI. V was cut by 4 bases and J by 4 bases, with 17 bases left in between. CDR3 nucleotide sequence: TGTGCCAGCAGTTCCCTCATGGGCGGGAAGTACGAGCAGTACTTC. It translates to CASSSLMGGKYEQYF.

The sample holds one count of this clone. The chain recombines TRBV7-7 with TRBJ1-4, with TRBD1 as a possible D gene (5 bases). The V end was cut by 5 bases, the J end by 1 base, with 11 bases between. The germline V gene encodes CDR1 SSHAT and CDR2 FNYEAQ (reference sequence). This CDR3 has 15 amino acids. Written as DNA, the CDR3 is TGTGCCAGCAGCCCCCGGGGGGGAACTAATGAAAAACTGTTTTTT. As protein: CASSPRGGTNEKLFF.

The V and J genes are TRBV30 and TRBJ1-4; perhaps TRBD1 as D (6 bases). The CDR3 is 14 amino acids. Germline V gene lookup returns CDR1 GTSNPN and CDR2 SVGIG (reference sequence). V lost 7 bases to trimming and J lost 3 bases, with 15 bases between them. CDR3 bases: TGTGCCTTGACCCAGGGGTCGCCTAATGAAAAACTGTTTTTT. It encodes CALTQGSPNEKLFF.

This chain links TRBV30 with TRBJ2-2; D is uncertain. Germline values: CDR1 GTSNPN, CDR2 SVGIG (reference sequence). This CDR3 has 14 amino acids. V shed 0 bases and J shed 6 bases, with 11 bases lying between them. The DNA for the CDR3 is TGTGCCTGGAGTGTAATTCCATCCCCCGGGGAGCTGTTTTTT. Translation gives CAWSVIPSPGELFF. Together with reference TRBV30 and TRBJ2-2, the CDR3 gives the full variable domain: SQTIHQWPATLVQPVGSPLSLECTVEGTSNPNLYWYRQAAGRGLQLLFYSVGIGQISSEVPQNLSASRPQDRQFILSSKKLLLSDSGFYLCAWSVIPSPGELFFGEGSRLTVL.

The J gene is TRBJ2-4, the V gene TRBV5-3; TRBD2 matches 14 bases. TRBV5-3 is noted as an ORF with a role that remains uncertain. Unmatched junction bases numbered 9, after V lost 4 bases and J lost 6 bases. This CDR3 contains 17 residues. CDR3 sequence (DNA): TGTGCCAGAAGCCCCGGGACTAGCGGGAGATGGGGAAACATTCAGTACTTC. Amino acid sequence: CARSPGTSGRWGNIQYF.

This sequence joins TRBV11-2 and TRBJ1-4, with TRBD1 matching over 8 bases. CDR1 and CDR2 from the germline V gene are SGHAT and FQNNGV. V gave up 5 bases and J gave up 9 bases; unmatched junction bases: 14. This CDR3 is 16 amino acids long. In DNA form, the CDR3 reads TGTGCCAGCAGCACCCGCCGGGGACAGGCTTACCAAAAACTGTTTTTT. This encodes CASSTRRGQAYQKLFF.

V and J are TRBV27 and TRBJ2-7; D call uncertain. CDR3 length equals 13 residues. With 3 bases removed from V and 0 bases from J, the gap between germline ends came to 6 bases. From germline, CDR1 is MNHEY and CDR2 SMNVEV (reference sequence). CDR3 in DNA: TGTGCCAGCAGTTTCTACTCCTCCTACGAGCAGTACTTC. Its translation is CASSFYSSYEQYF.

The chain is built from TRBV9 and TRBJ2-7; TRBD2 matches 12 bases. CDR1 is SGDLS and CDR2 is YYNGEE in the germline V gene. The V gene end was trimmed by 0 bases and the J gene end by 2 bases; junction bases not matched to a gene: 12. CDR3 length: 19 residues. CDR3 DNA sequence: TGTGCCAGCAGCGTAGAACCTAGCGGGAGGGCCCTGGGTGCCTACGAGCAGTACTTC. Translating it yields CASSVEPSGRALGAYEQYF.

J is TRBJ2-7 and V is TRBV10-3, with D possibly being TRBD2 (6 bases). Trimming shortened V by 0 bases and J by 1 base, and 7 bases separated the two germline ends. The CDR3 is 14 residues long. Germline V CDR1 and CDR2: ENHRY, SYGVKD. The CDR3 loop reads CAISESGGSYEQYF. The CDR3, as DNA: TGTGCCATCAGTGAGTCGGGGGGATCCTACGAGCAGTACTTC.

The chain has TRBV30 and TRBJ1-2, with D possibly TRBD1 on 6 matching bases. The CDR3 is made up of 13 amino acids. The germline V gene has CDR1 GTSNPN and CDR2 SVGIG (reference sequence). Between the trimmed V and J ends, which lost 2 bases and 5 bases, there was a span of 12 bases. The DNA of the CDR3 is TGTGCCTGGAGTACAGGGAGCCCGTATGGCTACACCTTC. This sequence encodes CAWSTGSPYGYTF.

The chain has TRBV6-5 and TRBJ2-7; 9 nucleotides agree with TRBD1. The germline CDR1 and CDR2 sequences are MNHEY and SVGAGI. J lost 5 bases, V lost 2 bases, and 7 bases had no gene match. This CDR3 comprises 15 residues. CDR3 DNA: TGTGCCAGCAGTTACAGGGGACAGGGTGATAACGAGCAGTACTTC. Protein: CASSYRGQGDNEQYF.

About this clone: Other nucleotide sequences in the sample specify the same CDR3. The rearrangement joins TRBV27 to TRBJ1-5; no reliable D call. Trimming left V 2 bases short and J 0 bases short, with 5 bases between. The CDR3 sequence is 14 residues long. Germline CDR1 reads MNHEY; CDR2 reads SMNVEV (reference sequence). The CDR3 region is CASSLLNSNQPQHF. CDR3 coding DNA: TGTGCCAGCAGTTTACTTAATAGCAATCAGCCCCAGCATTTT.

The V and J genes are TRBV28 and TRBJ1-5; D possibly corresponds to TRBD1 (5 bases). V lost 5 bases, J lost 2 bases, and 13 bases lay in between. The CDR3 is 15 amino acids. Germline-derived CDR1 and CDR2 are MDHEN and SYDVKM. The DNA for the CDR3 is TGTGCCAGCAGTCTTTCAGGGAGGCGCAATCAGCCCCAGCATTTT. Translated, it gives CASSLSGRRNQPQHF.

V gene TRBV27 combines with J gene TRBJ2-1, with 10 nucleotides matching TRBD2. Trimming at V came to 4 bases and at J to 7 bases, leaving 10 bases not matched to a gene. CDR3 length: 16 amino acids. Germline values: CDR1 MNHEY, CDR2 SMNVEV (reference sequence). The CDR3 loop is CASSSSSGRAFNEQFF. The CDR3 DNA follows: TGTGCCAGCAGTTCTTCCAGCGGGAGGGCCTTTAATGAGCAGTTCTTC.

V and J are TRBV6-1 and TRBJ1-5; TRBD1 agrees at 11 bases. The CDR3 loop spans 13 amino acids. V was clipped by 8 bases and J by 11 bases; unmatched bases: 8. Germline values: CDR1 MNHNS, CDR2 SASEGT. The CDR3 DNA follows: TGTGCCAGCGGACAGGGGGCGGAGGGAGCCCAGCATTTT. This codes for CASGQGAEGAQHF.

The V gene is TRBV14, the J gene TRBJ2-7; possibly TRBD2 for D (6 bases). The CDR3 is 15 amino acids. Per the germline V gene, CDR1 is SGHDN and CDR2 is FVKESK. The V end was cut by 0 bases, the J end by 6 bases, with 15 bases between. CDR3 nucleotides: TGTGCCAGCAGCCAAGATAAGATGGAGGGCCCCGAGCAGTACTTC. Translation gives CASSQDKMEGPEQYF.

The V gene is TRBV18, the J gene TRBJ2-7, with a possible D match to TRBD1 (6 bases). CDR3 length: 14 amino acids. Germline CDR1 and CDR2: KGHSH and LQKENI. V lost 0 bases to trimming and J lost 5 bases, with 11 bases between them. The CDR3 region is CASSPPEAGDEQYF. The CDR3, as DNA: TGTGCCAGCTCACCACCTGAGGCAGGGGACGAGCAGTACTTC.

This clone was counted a single time. The J gene is TRBJ1-2, the V gene TRBV4-1; 9 positions agree with TRBD1. The J segment lost 4 bases and the V segment lost 1 base, leaving 10 bases of the junction unmatched. The CDR3 length is 17 residues. CDR1 and CDR2 (germline): MGHRA, YSYEKL. As DNA, the CDR3 is TGCGCCAGCAGCCAAGGGACAGGGGATACACCCATCTATGGCTACACCTTC. Translation gives CASSQGTGDTPIYGYTF.

The gene calls are TRBV5-6 and TRBJ1-2; 10 positions agree with TRBD1. The CDR3 runs 14 residues. Losses at the gene ends were 3 bases for V and 5 bases for J; bases not matched to a gene: 4. Germline V CDR1 and CDR2: SGHDT, YYEEEE. The CDR3 coding sequence is TGTGCCAGCAGCTCGACAGGGGGCGAGTATGGCTACACCTTC. Translating gives CASSSTGGEYGYTF. Full variable domain (outside the CDR3, taken from reference TRBV5-6 and TRBJ1-2): DAGVTQSPTHLIKTRGQQVTLRCSPKSGHDTVSWYQQALGQGPQFIFQYYEEEERQRGNFPDRFSGHQFPNYSSELNVNALLLGDSALYLCASSSTGGEYGYTFGSGTRLTVV.

The V call is TRBV30, the J call TRBJ2-7, with a weak D call TRBD2 (6 bases). The CDR3 consists of 15 residues. In germline, CDR1 is GTSNPN, CDR2 SVGIG (reference sequence). V lost 1 base to trimming and J lost 1 base, with 14 bases between them. CDR3 nucleotide sequence: TGTGCCTGGAGTGCCGGGACGGGGGTTTCCTACGAGCAGTACTTC. Translation: CAWSAGTGVSYEQYF.

The chain carries TRBV2 and TRBJ2-1, with 7 bases fitting TRBD1. This CDR3 spans 12 amino acids. V shed 10 bases, J shed 6 bases, and the junction held 6 bases outside the gene matches. Looked up from germline, CDR1 is SNHLY and CDR2 is FYNNEI. CDR3 amino acids: CANTRDSNEQFF. For the CDR3, the DNA is TGTGCCAATACCCGGGACAGCAATGAGCAGTTCTTC.

This clone occurred a few times. The chain recombines TRBV6-5 with TRBJ1-5; maybe TRBD1 (5 bases). From germline, CDR1 is MNHEY and CDR2 SVGAGI. V lost 4 bases to trimming and J lost 5 bases, with 9 bases between them. CDR3 length: 13 residues. CDR3 amino acids: CASSLGGYQPQHF. CDR3 coding DNA: TGTGCCAGCAGTTTGGGGGGATATCAGCCCCAGCATTTT.

The chain recombines TRBV6-5 with TRBJ2-7; 9 bases line up with TRBD1. Germline trimming cut 6 bases from V and 7 bases from J; bases unmatched to any gene: 7. Germline V gene lookup returns CDR1 MNHEY and CDR2 SVGAGI. CDR3 length: 13 amino acids. CDR3 in amino acids: CASSLQGAREQYF. The CDR3 bases are TGTGCCAGCAGCTTACAGGGGGCAAGGGAGCAGTACTTC.

The chain has TRBV28 and TRBJ1-1, with a possible D match to TRBD1 (5 bases). This CDR3 has 13 residues. V was shortened by 3 bases and J by 3 bases, with 8 bases between the two germline ends. Per the germline V gene, CDR1 is MDHEN and CDR2 is SYDVKM. The CDR3 nucleotides are TGTGCCAGCAGTTTTGGGGCCGACACTGAAGCTTTCTTT. Translated: CASSFGADTEAFF.